This T cell receptor (beta chain) was found in a study of shared clonotypes between healthy human individuals (dated by TCRdb to 2019 to 2021). Notes on the research overall: The cohort comprised a couple of women and a few men aged 18 to 49 years. Per donor, leukapheresis produced somewhere between about 0.8 and 9 billion PBMCs. To estimate repertoire size and how much clonotypes are shared between individuals, the study performed deep sequencing of blood TCR repertoires from about five healthy adults. Different laboratories and diverse techniques were used to prepare libraries and sequence TCR repertoires, to increase sequencing depth and limit assay-specific biases. For each donor, CD4 naive and CD4 memory were each run on three plates, CD8 naive on two plates, and CD8 memory on one plate. General conclusions and limits of the study: Based on pairwise subsampling, the degree of clonotype sharing among donors was expected to be affected by sequencing depth. Because the study included a small number of donors, the genetic and exposure-history diversity represented was limited. Sharing across a few donors was observed for about 5% of naive CD4, over 3% of naive CD8, 2% to 2.5% of memory CD4, and roughly 0.43% of memory CD8 clonotypes. Larger estimated clonotype richness was generally found for naive subsets than for memory subsets. Compared with non-shared clonotypes, the clonotypes found in all four sorted-subset donors had higher generation probabilities. Sampling was restricted to blood, and TCR repertoires in tissue are likely to differ from TCR repertoires in blood. Even with the large sequencing depth, rarefaction of the sorted-subset datasets indicated that sequencing was incomplete.

From its cysteine to its phenylalanine, the CDR3 spans 15 amino acids. Only the CDR3 DNA is retained, 45 bases long and in frame from the first base. V lost 0 bases and J lost 5 bases; the stretch between them is 13 bases long. CDR1 and CDR2, per the germline V gene, are MNHEY and SVGAGI. With respect to this clone: What this receptor recognizes is not known. No qualities accompany the bases; no much larger clone lies one base away.

Using the deep immunoSEQ assay, multiplex PCR amplified TCR CDR3 regions from genomic DNA. For each cell subset, the extracted genomic DNA was distributed evenly across all wells of several immunoSEQ 96-well plates, and each plate served as one replicate. For sorted subsets, approximately 200 ng of genomic DNA, equivalent to roughly 30,000 T cell genomes, went into each replicate PCR. Purified libraries were quantified with a Qubit 3.0 fluorometer, sized on a Bioanalyzer 2100, and re-quantified with the KAPA Library Quantification kit. A separate single-read 150-cycle Illumina NextSeq 550 flow cell was used to sequence each immunoSEQ 96-well plate. The paper's data handling went like this. Because the immunoSEQ output held only junctional sequences and lacked quality scores, the filtering could not match the filtering applied to full-length reads. Sequences were annotated with PyIR, a Python wrapper for IgBLAST v1.9, and V/J genes and CDR3 were assigned using IMGT germline references. Reads were filtered out if the reads had weak V/J assignments (E-value above 1e-6), no CDR3, stop codons, out-of-frame junctions, or ambiguous translated residues. V3J clonotypes were defined as sequences sharing an identical inferred V gene, J gene, and CDR3 amino acid sequence. Percentage overlap between repertoires was computed as shared unique clonotypes divided by the size of the smaller repertoire. Repertoire richness was assessed with RTK rarefaction, the Chao1 estimator, and Recon v2.1 estimates of unobserved clonotypes. Generation probabilities were computed with OLGA for all TCRbeta clonotypes obtained by the gDNA method from several donors. TCRdb took this table from immuneACCESS and kept in-frame rearrangements with V and J called. Such tables lack part of the clones; where checked against another copy, unresolved V genes explain under half of the gap, and the rest is unexplained. D and trimming come from the DNA, and the V and J calls and clone size come from that table. The sample contains roughly 1,000,000 clones, 78% of them found a single time. 0.52% of the sample is held by the ten biggest clonotypes.

Healthy HIV-negative adults with no recently reported acute infections or vaccinations were included as donors. Every donor was a Caucasian adult residing in Nashville, Tennessee, USA. CD4+ T cells were enriched through magnetic negative selection, after which naive cells were positively selected on CD45RA and the remaining negative fraction served as the memory subset. Blood was collected by leukapheresis, and PBMCs were isolated by Ficoll-Histopaque density gradient centrifugation and then cryopreserved in liquid nitrogen vapor phase. Analytical flow cytometry was used to check the purity and quantity of each magnetically sorted T cell population. From each sorted fraction, genomic DNA was isolated and quantified by UV absorbance on a Nanodrop 2000c.

Recombination joined TRBV6-5 with TRBJ1-2; possibly the D gene is TRBD1, per 5 matching bases. The sequenced sample consisted of memory CD4+ T cells from PBMCs. Explained via the paper, the cell subset or site label denotes: CD45RA-negative fraction. This sequence originates from a man younger than 30 in good health. Some clones in this sample may be carry-over from other donors' samples. The nucleotide sequence reads TGTGCCAGCAGTTACTCGTTGCAGGGCTCGTATGGCTACACCTTC. This sequence encodes CASSYSLQGSYGYTF.